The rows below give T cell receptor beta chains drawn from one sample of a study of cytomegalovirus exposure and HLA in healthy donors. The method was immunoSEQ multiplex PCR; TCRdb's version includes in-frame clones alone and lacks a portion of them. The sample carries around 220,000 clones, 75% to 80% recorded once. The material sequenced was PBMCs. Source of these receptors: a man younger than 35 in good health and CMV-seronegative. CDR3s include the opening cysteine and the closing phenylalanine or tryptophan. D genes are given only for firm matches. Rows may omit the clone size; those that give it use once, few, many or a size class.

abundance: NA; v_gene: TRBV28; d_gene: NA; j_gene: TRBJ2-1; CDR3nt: TGTGCCAGCAGTCTCGCCGAGCGGTACAATGAGCAGTTCTTC; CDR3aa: CASSLAERYNEQFF
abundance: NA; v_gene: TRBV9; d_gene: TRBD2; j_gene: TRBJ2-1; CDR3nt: TGTGCCAGCAGCGCCCGCGAACTAGCGGTCGCCTACAATGAGCAGTTCTTC; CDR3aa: CASSARELAVAYNEQFF
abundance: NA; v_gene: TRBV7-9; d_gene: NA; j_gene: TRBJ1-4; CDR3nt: TGTGCCAGCAGCTTAGAGCCCCTCCATAATGAAAAACTGTTTTTT; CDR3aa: CASSLEPLHNEKLFF
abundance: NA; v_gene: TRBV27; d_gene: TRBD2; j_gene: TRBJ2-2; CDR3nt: TGTGCCAGCAGTTTGTGGAGTGGGGTAGCGGGAGCGGCCGGGGAGCTGTTTTTT; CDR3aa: CASSLWSGVAGAAGELFF
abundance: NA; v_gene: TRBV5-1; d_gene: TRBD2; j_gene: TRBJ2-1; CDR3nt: TGCGCCAGCAGCTTTTCCGGCCGGGAGGACTACAATGAGCAGTTCTTC; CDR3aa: CASSFSGREDYNEQFF
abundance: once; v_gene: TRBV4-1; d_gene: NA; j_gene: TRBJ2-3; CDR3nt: TGCGCCAGCAGCCAAGCCAGGGGCGGGGGCCCGGCAGATACGCAGTATTTT; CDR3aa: CASSQARGGGPADTQYF
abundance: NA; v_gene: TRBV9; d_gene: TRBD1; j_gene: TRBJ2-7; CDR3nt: TGTGCCAGCAGCGTCGAATCCGGGACAGCTACCTACGAGCAGTACTTC; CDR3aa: CASSVESGTATYEQYF
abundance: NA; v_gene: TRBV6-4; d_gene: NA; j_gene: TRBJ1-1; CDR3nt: TGTGCCAGCAGTGACTCAGCAGGGGCCACTGAAGCTTTCTTT; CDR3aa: CASSDSAGATEAFF
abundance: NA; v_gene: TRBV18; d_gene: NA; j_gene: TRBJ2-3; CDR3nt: TGTGCCAGCTCACCCCTGGGCGAGGGTAGCACAGATACGCAGTATTTT; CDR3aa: CASSPLGEGSTDTQYF
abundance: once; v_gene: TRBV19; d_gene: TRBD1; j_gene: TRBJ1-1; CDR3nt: TGTGCCAGTAGTATTCACCAGGGGGGCACTGAAGCTTTCTTT; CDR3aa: CASSIHQGGTEAFF
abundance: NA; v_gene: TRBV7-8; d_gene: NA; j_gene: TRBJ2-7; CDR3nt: TGTGCCAGCAGCTTAGCCTCGTTTGGGGCCCGCCGGGAGCAGTACTTC; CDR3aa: CASSLASFGARREQYF
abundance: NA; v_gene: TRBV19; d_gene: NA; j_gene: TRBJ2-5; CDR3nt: TGTGCCAGTAGTAGGGGGCGCGGCGAAGAGACCCAGTACTTC; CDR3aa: CASSRGRGEETQYF
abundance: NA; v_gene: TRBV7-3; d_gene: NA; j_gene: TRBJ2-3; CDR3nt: TGTGCCAGCAGCCCAAGTAGCGTCTTTAGTACAGATACGCAGTATTTT; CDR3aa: CASSPSSVFSTDTQYF
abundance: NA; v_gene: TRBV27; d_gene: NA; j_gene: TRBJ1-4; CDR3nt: TGTGCCAGCAGTCCCCTCAACTGGGCAGTTAATGAAAAACTGTTTTTT; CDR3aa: CASSPLNWAVNEKLFF
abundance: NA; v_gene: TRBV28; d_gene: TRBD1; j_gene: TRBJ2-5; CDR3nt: TGTGCCAGCAAAACGGGACAGGGCGTGGAGACCCAGTACTTC; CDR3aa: CASKTGQGVETQYF
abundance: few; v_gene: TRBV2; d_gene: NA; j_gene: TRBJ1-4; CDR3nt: TGTGCCAGCAGTGAACAGGAGGACTTGGCTGAAAAACTGTTTTTT; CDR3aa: CASSEQEDLAEKLFF
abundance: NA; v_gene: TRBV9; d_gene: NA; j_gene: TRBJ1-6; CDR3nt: TGTGCCAGCAGCGTAGAATTTACAGGGCAAGCTAATTCACCCCTCCACTTT; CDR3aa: CASSVEFTGQANSPLHF
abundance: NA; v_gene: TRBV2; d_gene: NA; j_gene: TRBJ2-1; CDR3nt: TGTGCCAGCAGACCCGGGACGGAGGGTAGGGATGAGCAGTTCTTC; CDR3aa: CASRPGTEGRDEQFF
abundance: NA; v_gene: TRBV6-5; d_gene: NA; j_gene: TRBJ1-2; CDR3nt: TGTGCCAGCAGTTACTTAGGGGAGGGGGGCTACACCTTC; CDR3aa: CASSYLGEGGYTF
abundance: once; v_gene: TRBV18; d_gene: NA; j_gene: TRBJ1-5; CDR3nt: TGTGCCAGCTCACCAGTCTCAGGGCCCAATCAGCCCCAGCATTTT; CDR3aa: CASSPVSGPNQPQHF
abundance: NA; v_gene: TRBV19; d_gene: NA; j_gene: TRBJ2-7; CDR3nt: TGTGCCAGTAGGTCCGGGTTTAACTCCTACGAGCAGTACTTC; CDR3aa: CASRSGFNSYEQYF
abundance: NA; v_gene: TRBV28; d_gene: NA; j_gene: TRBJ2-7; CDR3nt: TGTGCCAGCAGTTTACGCTACGAGCAGTACTTC; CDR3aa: CASSLRYEQYF
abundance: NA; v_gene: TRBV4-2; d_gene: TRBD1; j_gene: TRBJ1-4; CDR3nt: TGTGCCAGCAGCCGACAGGGGTCGACTAATGAAAAACTGTTTTTT; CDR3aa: CASSRQGSTNEKLFF
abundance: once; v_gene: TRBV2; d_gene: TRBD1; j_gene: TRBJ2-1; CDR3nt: TGTGCCAGCAGTGCGGGACAGGGCTTCGATGAGCAGTTCTTC; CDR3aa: CASSAGQGFDEQFF
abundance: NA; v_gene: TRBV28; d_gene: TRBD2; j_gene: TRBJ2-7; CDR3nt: TGTGCCAGCAGTTTAGCGGGAGGCGCCTACGAGCAGTACTTC; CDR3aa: CASSLAGGAYEQYF
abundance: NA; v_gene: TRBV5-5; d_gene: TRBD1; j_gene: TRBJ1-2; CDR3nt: TGTGCCAGCAGCCCTGACAGGGTCGTTGGCTACACCTTC; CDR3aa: CASSPDRVVGYTF
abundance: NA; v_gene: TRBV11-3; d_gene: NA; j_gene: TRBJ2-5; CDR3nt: TGTGCCAGCAGCTTAGTGTCTGGGGGGGCTCAAGAGACCCAGTACTTC; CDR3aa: CASSLVSGGAQETQYF
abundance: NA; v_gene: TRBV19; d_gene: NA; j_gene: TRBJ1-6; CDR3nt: TGTGCCAGTAGACACCCGACAGCCTATAATTCACCCCTCCACTTT; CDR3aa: CASRHPTAYNSPLHF
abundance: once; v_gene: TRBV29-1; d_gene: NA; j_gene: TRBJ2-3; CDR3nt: TGCAGCGTTGACGGGGTTAACACAGATACGCAGTATTTT; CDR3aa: CSVDGVNTDTQYF
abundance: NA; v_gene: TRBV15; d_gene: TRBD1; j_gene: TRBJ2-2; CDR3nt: TGTGCCACCAGCAGAGACAGGGGACAGGGAAAAACCGGGGAGCTGTTTTTT; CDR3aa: CATSRDRGQGKTGELFF
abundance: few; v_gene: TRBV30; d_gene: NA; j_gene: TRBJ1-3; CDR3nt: TGTGCCTGGGGGATGGGATATGAGGGTCGCGCCATATATTTT; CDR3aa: CAWGMGYEGRAIYF
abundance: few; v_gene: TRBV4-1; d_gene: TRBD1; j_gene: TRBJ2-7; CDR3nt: TGCGCCAGCAGCCCGGGTCCGGGACAGGGATACGAGCAGTACTTC; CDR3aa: CASSPGPGQGYEQYF
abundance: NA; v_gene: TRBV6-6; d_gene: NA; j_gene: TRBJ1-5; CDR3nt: TGTGCCAGCGCTGTTGGGCAGGTTGGTCAGCCCCAGCATTTT; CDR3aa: CASAVGQVGQPQHF
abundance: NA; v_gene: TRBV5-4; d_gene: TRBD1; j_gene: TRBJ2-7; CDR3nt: TGTGCCAGCAGCAATGGACAGGTCAACGAGCAGTACTTC; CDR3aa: CASSNGQVNEQYF
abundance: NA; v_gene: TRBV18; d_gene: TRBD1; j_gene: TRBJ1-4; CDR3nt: TGTGCCAGCTCACCACCGAGGGGACAGGGAGGGGAAAAACTGTTTTTT; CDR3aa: CASSPPRGQGGEKLFF
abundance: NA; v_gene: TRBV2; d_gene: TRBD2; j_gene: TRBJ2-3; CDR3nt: TGTGCCAGCAGTGAACTAGCGGGAGCAGATACGCAGTATTTT; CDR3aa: CASSELAGADTQYF
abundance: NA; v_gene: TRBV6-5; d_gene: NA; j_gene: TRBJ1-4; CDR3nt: TGTGCCAGCAGTTTAGACAGGACTGATGAAAAACTGTTTTTT; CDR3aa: CASSLDRTDEKLFF
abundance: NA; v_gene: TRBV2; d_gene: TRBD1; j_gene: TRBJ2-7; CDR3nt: TGTGCCAGCCTTTCTTACCGGGACAGGGGAGGGCAGTACTTC; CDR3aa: CASLSYRDRGGQYF
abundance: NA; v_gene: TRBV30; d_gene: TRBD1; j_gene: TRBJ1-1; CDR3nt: TGTGCCTGGAGTAGGGGGACAGTGAACACTGAAGCTTTCTTT; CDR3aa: CAWSRGTVNTEAFF
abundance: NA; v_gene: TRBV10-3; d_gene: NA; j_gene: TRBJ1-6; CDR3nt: TGTGCCATCAGTGGGATACAGGGACGGGCAACGGATTCACCCCTCCACTTT; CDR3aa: CAISGIQGRATDSPLHF
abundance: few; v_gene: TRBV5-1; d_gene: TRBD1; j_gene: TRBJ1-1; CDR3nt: TGCGCCAGCAGCTCTCCCGGACAGGAGAACACTGAAGCTTTCTTT; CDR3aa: CASSSPGQENTEAFF
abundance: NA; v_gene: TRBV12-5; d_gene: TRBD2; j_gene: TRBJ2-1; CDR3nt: TGTGCTAGTGGATTCGGGACTAGTAACAATGAGCAGTTCTTC; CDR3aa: CASGFGTSNNEQFF
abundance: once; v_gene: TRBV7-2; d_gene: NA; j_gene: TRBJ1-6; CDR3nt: TGTGCCAGCAGCTTAACCGACCGGGGTAACCTCCACTTT; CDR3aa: CASSLTDRGNLHF
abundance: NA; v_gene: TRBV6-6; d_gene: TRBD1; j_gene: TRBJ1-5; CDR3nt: TGTGCCAGCAGTTCCGGGACAGGGGTTAGCAATCAGCCCCAGCATTTT; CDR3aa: CASSSGTGVSNQPQHF
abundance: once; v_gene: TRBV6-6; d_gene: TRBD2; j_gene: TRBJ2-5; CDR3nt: TGTGCCAGCAGTAAGATTCTAGCGGGAGGGGAAGAGACCCAGTACTTC; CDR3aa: CASSKILAGGEETQYF
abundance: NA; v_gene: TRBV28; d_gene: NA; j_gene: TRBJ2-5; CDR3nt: TGTGCCAGCAGTTTTCCGATCCCAGGGTACCAAGAGACCCAGTACTTC; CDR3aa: CASSFPIPGYQETQYF
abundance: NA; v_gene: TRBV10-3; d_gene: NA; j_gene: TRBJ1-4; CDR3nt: TGTGCCATCAGTGATATCCCGGGAGGGGATGAAAAACTGTTTTTT; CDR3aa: CAISDIPGGDEKLFF
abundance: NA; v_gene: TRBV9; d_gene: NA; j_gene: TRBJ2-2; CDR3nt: TGTGCCAGCAGCGTAGACATCGGGGAGCTGTTTTTT; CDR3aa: CASSVDIGELFF
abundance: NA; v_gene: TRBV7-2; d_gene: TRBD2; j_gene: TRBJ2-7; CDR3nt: TGTGCCAGCAGCTTAAGGGAGACTAGCGGGAAGGCCTACGAGCAGTACTTC; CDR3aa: CASSLRETSGKAYEQYF
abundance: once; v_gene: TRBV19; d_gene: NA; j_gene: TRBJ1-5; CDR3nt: TGTGCCAGTAGTATAGCGGCAGGGGGCAATCAGCCCCAGCATTTT; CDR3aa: CASSIAAGGNQPQHF
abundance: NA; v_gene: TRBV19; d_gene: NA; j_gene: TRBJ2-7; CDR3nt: TGTGCCAGTAGGGCGGACTCCTACGAGCAGTACTTC; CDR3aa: CASRADSYEQYF
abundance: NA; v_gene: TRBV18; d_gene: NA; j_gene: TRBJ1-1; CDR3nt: TGTGCCAGCTCCCGTGGGGCGGGAATGGAGACTGAAGCTTTCTTT; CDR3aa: CASSRGAGMETEAFF
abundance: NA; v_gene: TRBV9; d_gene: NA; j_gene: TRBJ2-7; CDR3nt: TGTGCCAGCAGCCCAAGTTCAGGGCCCCTCTCCTACGAGCAGTACTTC; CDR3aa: CASSPSSGPLSYEQYF
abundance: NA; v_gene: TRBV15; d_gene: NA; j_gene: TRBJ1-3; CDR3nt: TGTGCCACCAGCAGAGGCGAAGCAGGGATCGGAAACACCATATATTTT; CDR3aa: CATSRGEAGIGNTIYF
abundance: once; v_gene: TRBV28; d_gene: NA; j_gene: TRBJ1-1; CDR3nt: TGTGCCAGCAGTCTCGGCCTCGGGAATGAAGCTTTCTTT; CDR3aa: CASSLGLGNEAFF
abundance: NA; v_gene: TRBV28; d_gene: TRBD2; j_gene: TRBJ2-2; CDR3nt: TGTGCCAGCAGTACGAGACTAGCGGGATTGTGGGAGCTGTTTTTT; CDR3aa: CASSTRLAGLWELFF
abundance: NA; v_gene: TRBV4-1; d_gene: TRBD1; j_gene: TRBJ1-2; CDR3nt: TGCGCCAGCAGCCAAGAGGGACAGTGGGACGGAGCTAACTATGGCTACACCTTC; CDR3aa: CASSQEGQWDGANYGYTF
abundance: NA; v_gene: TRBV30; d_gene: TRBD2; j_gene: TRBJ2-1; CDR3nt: TGTGCCTGGAGTGCCACTAGCGGGGGTGCAGGGGAGCAGTTCTTC; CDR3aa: CAWSATSGGAGEQFF